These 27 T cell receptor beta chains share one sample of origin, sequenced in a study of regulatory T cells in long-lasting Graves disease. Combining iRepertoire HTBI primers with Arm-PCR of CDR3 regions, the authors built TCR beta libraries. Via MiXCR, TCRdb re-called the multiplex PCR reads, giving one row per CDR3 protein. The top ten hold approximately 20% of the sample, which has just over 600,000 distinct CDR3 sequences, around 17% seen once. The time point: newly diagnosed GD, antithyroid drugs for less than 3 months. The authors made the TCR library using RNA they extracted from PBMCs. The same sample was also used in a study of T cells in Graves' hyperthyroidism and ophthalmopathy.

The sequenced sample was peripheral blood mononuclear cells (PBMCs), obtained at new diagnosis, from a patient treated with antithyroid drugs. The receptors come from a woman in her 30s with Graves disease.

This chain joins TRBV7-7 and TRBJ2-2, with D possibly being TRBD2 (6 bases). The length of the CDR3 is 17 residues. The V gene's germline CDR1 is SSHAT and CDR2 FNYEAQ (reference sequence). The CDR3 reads CASGSSAGRSDTGELFF. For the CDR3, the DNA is TGTGCTAGCGGAAGCTCGGCCGGGAGATCGGACACCGGGGAGCTGTTTTTT.

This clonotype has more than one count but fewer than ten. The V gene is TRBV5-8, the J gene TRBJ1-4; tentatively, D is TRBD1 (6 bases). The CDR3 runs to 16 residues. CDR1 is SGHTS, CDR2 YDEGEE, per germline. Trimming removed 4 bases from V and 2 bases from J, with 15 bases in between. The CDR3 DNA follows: TGTGCCAGCAGCCGGAAGGGGGGCACCACTAATGAAAAACTGTTTTTT. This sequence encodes CASSRKGGTTNEKLFF.

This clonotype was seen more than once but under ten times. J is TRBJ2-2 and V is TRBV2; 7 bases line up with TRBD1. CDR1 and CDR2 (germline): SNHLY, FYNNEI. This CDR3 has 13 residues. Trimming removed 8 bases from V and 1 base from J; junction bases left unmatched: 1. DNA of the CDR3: TGTGCCAGCGGACAGGAGAACACCGGGGAGCTGTTTTTT. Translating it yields CASGQENTGELFF.

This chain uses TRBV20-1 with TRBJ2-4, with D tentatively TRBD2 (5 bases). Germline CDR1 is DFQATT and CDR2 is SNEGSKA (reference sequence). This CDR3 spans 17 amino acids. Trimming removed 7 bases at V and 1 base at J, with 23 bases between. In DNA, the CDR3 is TGCAGTGTCCAAAAGAGAGGGCTCCCGGAGGCCAAAAACATTCAGTACTTC. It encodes CSVQKRGLPEAKNIQYF.

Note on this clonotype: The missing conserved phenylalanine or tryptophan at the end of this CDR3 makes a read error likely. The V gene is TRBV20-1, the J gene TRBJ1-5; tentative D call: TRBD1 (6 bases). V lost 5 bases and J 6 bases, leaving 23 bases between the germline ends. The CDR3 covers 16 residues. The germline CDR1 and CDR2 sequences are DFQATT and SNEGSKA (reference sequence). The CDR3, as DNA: TGCAGTGCTCGAACTGGGGGCCAGGGAGTTTCTCAGCCCCAGCATCTT. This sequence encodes CSARTGGQGVSQPQHL.

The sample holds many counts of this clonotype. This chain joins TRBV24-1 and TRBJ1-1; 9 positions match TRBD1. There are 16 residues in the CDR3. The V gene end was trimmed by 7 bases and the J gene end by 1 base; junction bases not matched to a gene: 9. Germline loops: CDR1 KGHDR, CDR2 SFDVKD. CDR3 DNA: TGTGCCACCAGGGACAGGGGTTCCCCCGAGAACACTGAAGCTTTCTTT. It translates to CATRDRGSPENTEAFF.

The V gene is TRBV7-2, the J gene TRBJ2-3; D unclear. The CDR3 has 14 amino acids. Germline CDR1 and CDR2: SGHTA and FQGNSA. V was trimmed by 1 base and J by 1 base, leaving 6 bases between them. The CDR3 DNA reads TGTGCCAGCAGCTTAGGGTACGGCACAGATACGCAGTATTTT. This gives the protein CASSLGYGTDTQYF.

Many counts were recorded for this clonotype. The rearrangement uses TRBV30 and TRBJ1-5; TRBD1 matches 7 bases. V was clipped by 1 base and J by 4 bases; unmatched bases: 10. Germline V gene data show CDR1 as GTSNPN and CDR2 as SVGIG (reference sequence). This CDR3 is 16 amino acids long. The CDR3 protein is CAWSALPGQLNQPQHF. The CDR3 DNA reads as TGTGCCTGGAGTGCCCTCCCGGGACAGTTAAATCAGCCCCAGCATTTT.

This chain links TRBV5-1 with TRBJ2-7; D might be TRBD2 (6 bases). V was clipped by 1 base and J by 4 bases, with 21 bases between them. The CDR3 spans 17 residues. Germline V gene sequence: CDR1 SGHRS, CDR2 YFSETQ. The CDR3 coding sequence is TGCGCCAGCAGCTTGAATGGGCAGGCCCGGGGAGGTTACGAGCAGTACTTC. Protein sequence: CASSLNGQARGGYEQYF.

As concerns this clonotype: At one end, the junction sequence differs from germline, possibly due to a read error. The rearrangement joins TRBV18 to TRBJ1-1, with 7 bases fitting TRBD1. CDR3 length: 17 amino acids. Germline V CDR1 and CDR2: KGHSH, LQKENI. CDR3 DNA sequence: TGTGCCAGCTCCCCACCCCCCGTGAACAGGGGGAACACTGAAGCTTTCTTT. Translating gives CASSPPPVNRGNTEAFF.

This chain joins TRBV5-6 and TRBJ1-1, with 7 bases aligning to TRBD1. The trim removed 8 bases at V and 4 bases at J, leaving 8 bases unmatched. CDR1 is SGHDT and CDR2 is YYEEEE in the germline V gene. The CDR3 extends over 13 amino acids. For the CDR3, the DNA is TGTGCCAGTGAACAGGGGTCTTCCACTGAAGCTTTCTTT. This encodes CASEQGSSTEAFF.

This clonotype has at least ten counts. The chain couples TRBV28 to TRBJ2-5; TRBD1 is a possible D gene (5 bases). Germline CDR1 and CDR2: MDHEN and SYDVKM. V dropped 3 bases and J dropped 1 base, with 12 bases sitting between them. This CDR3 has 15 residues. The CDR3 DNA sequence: TGTGCCAGCAGTTTCGAGAGTAGGGGCCAAGAGACCCAGTACTTC. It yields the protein CASSFESRGQETQYF.

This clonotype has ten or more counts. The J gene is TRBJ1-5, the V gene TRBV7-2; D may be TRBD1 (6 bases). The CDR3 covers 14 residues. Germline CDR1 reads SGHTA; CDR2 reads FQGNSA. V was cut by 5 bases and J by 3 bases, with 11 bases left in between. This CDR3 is CASSVGTLNQPQHF. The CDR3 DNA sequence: TGTGCCAGCAGCGTCGGGACACTCAATCAGCCCCAGCATTTT.

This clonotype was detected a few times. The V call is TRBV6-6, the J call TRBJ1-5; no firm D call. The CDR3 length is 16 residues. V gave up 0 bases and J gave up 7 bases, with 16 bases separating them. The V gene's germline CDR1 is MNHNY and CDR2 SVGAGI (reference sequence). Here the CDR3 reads CASSYSIGWSGQPQHF. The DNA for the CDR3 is TGTGCCAGCAGTTACTCGATAGGGTGGTCCGGCCAGCCCCAGCATTTT.

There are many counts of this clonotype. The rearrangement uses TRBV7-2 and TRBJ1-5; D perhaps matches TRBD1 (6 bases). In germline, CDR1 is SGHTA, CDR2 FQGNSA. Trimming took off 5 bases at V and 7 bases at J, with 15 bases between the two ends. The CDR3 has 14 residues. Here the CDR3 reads CASSVGQYFQPQHF. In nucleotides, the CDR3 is TGTGCCAGCAGCGTTGGACAGTACTTCCAGCCCCAGCATTTT.

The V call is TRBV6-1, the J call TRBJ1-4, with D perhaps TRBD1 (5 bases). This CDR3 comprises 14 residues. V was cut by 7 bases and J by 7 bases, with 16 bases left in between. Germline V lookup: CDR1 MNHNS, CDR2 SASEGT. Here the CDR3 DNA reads TGTGCCAGCAAGGGGAGCGGAGTGGGTGAAAAACTGTTTTTT. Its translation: CASKGSGVGEKLFF.

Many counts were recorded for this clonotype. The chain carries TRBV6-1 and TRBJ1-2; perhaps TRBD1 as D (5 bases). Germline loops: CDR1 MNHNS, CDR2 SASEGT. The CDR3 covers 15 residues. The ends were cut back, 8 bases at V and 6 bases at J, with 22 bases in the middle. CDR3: CASRRGDSPVDGYTF. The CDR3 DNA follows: TGTGCCAGCCGCCGGGGGGACTCCCCGGTGGATGGCTACACCTTC.

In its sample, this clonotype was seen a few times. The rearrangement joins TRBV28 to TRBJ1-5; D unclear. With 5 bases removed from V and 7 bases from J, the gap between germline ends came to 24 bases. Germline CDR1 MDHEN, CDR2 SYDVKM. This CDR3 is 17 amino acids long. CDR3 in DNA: TGTGCCAGCAGTACCACCGTAATTGCTAGCAGTGCCCAGCCCCAGCATTTT. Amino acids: CASSTTVIASSAQPQHF.

The CDR3 nucleotides read TGCAGCGTTGGGGAAGGGGCTGGAAACACCATATATTTT. As protein: CSVGEGAGNTIYF. The chain employs TRBV29-1 and TRBJ1-3, with D possibly TRBD1 on 5 matching bases. There are 13 residues in the CDR3. Per germline, CDR1 SQVTM and CDR2 ANQGSEA. Trimming took off 4 bases at V and 2 bases at J, with 9 bases between the two ends.

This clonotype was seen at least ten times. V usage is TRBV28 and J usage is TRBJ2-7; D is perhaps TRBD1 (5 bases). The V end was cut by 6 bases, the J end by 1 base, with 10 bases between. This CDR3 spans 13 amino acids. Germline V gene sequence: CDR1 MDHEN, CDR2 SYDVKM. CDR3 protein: CASRSTASYEQYF. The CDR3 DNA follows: TGTGCCAGCAGATCGACAGCTTCCTACGAGCAGTACTTC.

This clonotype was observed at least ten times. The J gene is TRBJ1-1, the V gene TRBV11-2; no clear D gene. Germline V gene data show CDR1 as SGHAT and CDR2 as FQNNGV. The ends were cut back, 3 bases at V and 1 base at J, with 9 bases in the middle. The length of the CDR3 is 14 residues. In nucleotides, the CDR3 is TGTGCCAGCAGCTTGAAGACGGCGAACACTGAAGCTTTCTTT. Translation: CASSLKTANTEAFF.

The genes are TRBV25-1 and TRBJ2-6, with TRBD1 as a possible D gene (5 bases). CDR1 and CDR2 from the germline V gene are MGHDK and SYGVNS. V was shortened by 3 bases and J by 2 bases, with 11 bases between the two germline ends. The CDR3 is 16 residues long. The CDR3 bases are TGTGCCAGCAGTGACTCCCCAGGGACTGGGGCCAACGTCCTGACTTTC. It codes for CASSDSPGTGANVLTF. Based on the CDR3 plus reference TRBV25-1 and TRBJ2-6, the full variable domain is EADIYQTPRYLVIGTGKKITLECSQTMGHDKMYWYQQDPGMELHLIHYSYGVNSTEKGDLSSESTVSRIRTEHFPLTLESARPSHTSQYLCASSDSPGTGANVLTFGAGSRLTVL.

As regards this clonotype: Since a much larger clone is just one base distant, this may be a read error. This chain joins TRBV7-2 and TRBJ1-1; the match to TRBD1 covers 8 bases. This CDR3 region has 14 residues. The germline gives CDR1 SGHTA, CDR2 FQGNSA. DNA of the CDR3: TGTGCCAGCAGCTCACAGGGGGGGGGCACTGGAGCTTTCTTT. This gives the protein CASSSQGGGTGAFF. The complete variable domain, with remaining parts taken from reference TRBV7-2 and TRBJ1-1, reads GAGVSQSPSNKVTEKGKDVELRCDPISGHTALYWYRQSLGQGLEFLIYFQGNSAPDKSGLPSDRFSAERTGGSVSTLTIQRTQQEDSAVYLCASSSQGGGTGAFFGQGTRLTVV.

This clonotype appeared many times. The CDR3: CASSFPAYEQYF. In DNA form, the CDR3 reads TGTGCCAGCAGCTTTCCCGCCTACGAGCAGTACTTC. The J gene is TRBJ2-7, the V gene TRBV11-2; D call uncertain. The length of the CDR3 is 12 residues. Germline CDR1 and CDR2: SGHAT and FQNNGV. Trimming cost V 3 bases and J 2 bases, with 5 bases left between them. Drawing the rest from reference TRBV11-2 and TRBJ2-7, the complete variable domain is EAGVAQSPRYKIIEKRQSVAFWCNPISGHATLYWYQQILGQGPKLLIQFQNNGVVDDSQLPKDRFSAERLKGVDSTLKIQPAKLEDSAVYLCASSFPAYEQYFGPGTRLTVT.

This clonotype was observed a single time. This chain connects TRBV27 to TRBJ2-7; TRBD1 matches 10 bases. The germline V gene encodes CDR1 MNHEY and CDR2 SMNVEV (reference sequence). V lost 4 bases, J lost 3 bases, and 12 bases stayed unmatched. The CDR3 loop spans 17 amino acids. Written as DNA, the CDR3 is TGTGCCAGCAGTTCCCCACACCGGGACAGGGGAATCTACGAGCAGTACTTC. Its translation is CASSSPHRDRGIYEQYF.

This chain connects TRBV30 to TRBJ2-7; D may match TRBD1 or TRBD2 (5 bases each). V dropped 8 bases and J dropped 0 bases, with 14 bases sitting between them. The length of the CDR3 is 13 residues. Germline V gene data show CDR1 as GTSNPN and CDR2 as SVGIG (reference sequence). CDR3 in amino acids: CATRPRGSYEQYF. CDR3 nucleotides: TGTGCCACCCGACCGAGGGGCTCCTACGAGCAGTACTTC.

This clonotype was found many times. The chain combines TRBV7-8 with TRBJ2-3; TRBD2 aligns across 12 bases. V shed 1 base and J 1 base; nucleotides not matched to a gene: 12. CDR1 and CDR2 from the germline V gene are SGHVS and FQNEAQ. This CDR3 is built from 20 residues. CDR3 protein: CASSLGTGLAGFSGTDTQYF. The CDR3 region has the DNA TGTGCCAGCAGCTTAGGCACAGGACTAGCGGGATTTTCTGGCACAGATACGCAGTATTTT.